A single sample gave rise to the 23 T cell receptor beta chains below, sequenced in a study of blood T cell repertoires in COVID-19. Here immunoSEQ multiplex PCR was the method, and the copy in TCRdb shows in-frame clones only, minus some. The table has 400,000 to 450,000 clones, 85% to 90% seen once. Sample: PBMCs or T cells enriched from blood (not recorded which). These receptors all stem from a man between 25 and 39 years old who had recovered from COVID-19.

The rearrangement joins TRBV24-1 to TRBJ2-5, with a tentative D call TRBD2 (6 bases). CDR1 is KGHDR and CDR2 is SFDVKD in the germline V gene. The V end lost 9 bases, the J end lost 9 bases, and 19 bases lay between the germline ends. The CDR3 runs to 13 residues. The CDR3 loop is CATRKGGSGPQYF. In DNA form, the CDR3 reads TGTGCCACCCGGAAGGGAGGCTCAGGGCCCCAGTACTTC.

The V call is TRBV18, the J call TRBJ1-1; D gene uncertain. The CDR3 is made up of 17 amino acids. Germline V CDR1 and CDR2: KGHSH, LQKENI. Trimming took 0 bases from V and 4 from J, leaving 18 bases between them. The CDR3 bases are TGTGCCAGCTCACCACCAGGAGGCAGAACCAGTGGCACTGAAGCTTTCTTT. Its protein product is CASSPPGGRTSGTEAFF.

Comments on this clone: Other DNA sequences in the same sample also yield this CDR3. V usage is TRBV18 and J usage is TRBJ2-3; 9 bases agree with TRBD1. Germline V gene sequence: CDR1 KGHSH, CDR2 LQKENI. The CDR3 contains 15 residues. After removal of 6 bases from V and 0 bases from J, the junction contained 4 bases not matched to a gene. The CDR3 DNA is TGTGCCAGCTCTCCGGGACAGGGCAGCACAGATACGCAGTATTTT. Translating gives CASSPGQGSTDTQYF. Full variable domain (rest looked up from reference TRBV18 and TRBJ2-3): NAGVMQNPRHLVRRRGQEARLRCSPMKGHSHVYWYRQLPEEGLKFMVYLQKENIIDESGMPKERFSAEFPKEGPSILRIQQVVRGDSAAYFCASSPGQGSTDTQYFGPGTRLTVL.

CDR3 sequence (DNA): TGTGCCAGCAGTTCCCCGGGACAGGGGGCTCTCACTGAAGCTTTCTTT. It codes for CASSSPGQGALTEAFF. The rearrangement joins TRBV28 to TRBJ1-1, with 12 bases that match TRBD1. The junction had 7 bases not matched to a gene; V was cut back by 4 bases and J by 4 bases. This CDR3 is built from 16 residues. Germline CDR1 and CDR2: MDHEN and SYDVKM.

The rearrangement uses TRBV7-2 and TRBJ2-2; 7 positions match TRBD2. J was trimmed by 4 bases and V by 7 bases; bases with no gene match: 9. This CDR3 has 15 residues. Germline CDR1 SGHTA, CDR2 FQGNSA. The CDR3 here is CASTLARLVTGELFF. The CDR3 DNA sequence: TGTGCCAGCACACTAGCGCGCTTGGTCACCGGGGAGCTGTTTTTT. Full variable domain (outside the CDR3, taken from reference TRBV7-2 and TRBJ2-2): GAGVSQSPSNKVTEKGKDVELRCDPISGHTALYWYRQSLGQGLEFLIYFQGNSAPDKSGLPSDRFSAERTGGSVSTLTIQRTQQEDSAVYLCASTLARLVTGELFFGEGSRLTVL.

The chain has TRBV15 and TRBJ1-5; D not certain. Germline CDR1 is LNHNV and CDR2 is YYDKDF (reference sequence). V gave up 5 bases and J gave up 2 bases, with 13 bases separating them. This CDR3 contains 15 residues. The CDR3 region is CATSFSRIGNQPQHF. As DNA, the CDR3 is TGTGCCACCAGCTTCTCGAGGATCGGCAATCAGCCCCAGCATTTT.

V usage is TRBV28 and J usage is TRBJ2-5; TRBD2 might be the D (5 bases). Germline values: CDR1 MDHEN, CDR2 SYDVKM. V was cut by 3 bases and J by 5 bases, with 16 bases left in between. The CDR3 has 15 residues. CDR3 sequence: CASSFYLAGGETQYF. CDR3 DNA sequence: TGTGCCAGCAGTTTTTATTTGGCGGGCGGGGAGACCCAGTACTTC. The full variable domain, in which reference TRBV28 and TRBJ2-5 provide the parts outside the CDR3, is DVKVTQSSRYLVKRTGEKVFLECVQDMDHENMFWYRQDPGLGLRLIYFSYDVKMKEKGDIPEGYSVSREKKERFSLILESASTNQTSMYLCASSFYLAGGETQYFGPGTRLLVL.

The chain recombines TRBV5-1 with TRBJ2-1, with D possibly TRBD2 on 5 matching bases. In germline, CDR1 is SGHRS, CDR2 YFSETQ. V lost 0 bases and J 8 bases, leaving 15 bases between the germline ends. CDR3 size: 15 residues. The CDR3, as DNA: TGCGCCAGCAGCTTGGAGTCTAGCCTATTGGATGAGCAGTTCTTC. This codes for CASSLESSLLDEQFF.

The gene calls are TRBV7-2 and TRBJ2-2, with D perhaps matching TRBD1 (6 bases). Per the germline V gene, CDR1 is SGHTA and CDR2 is FQGNSA. V was shortened by 6 bases and J by 2 bases, with 16 bases between the two germline ends. The CDR3 extends over 16 amino acids. CDR3 in DNA: TGTGCCAGCAGGACAGGCGGAGCGCGCAACACCGGGGAGCTGTTTTTT. Translated: CASRTGGARNTGELFF.

J is TRBJ2-2 and V is TRBV2; D gene unclear. Germline-derived CDR1 and CDR2 are SNHLY and FYNNEI. V shed 5 bases and J shed 3 bases, with 13 bases lying between them. The CDR3 runs to 15 residues. The CDR3 spells CASSLGPSDTGELFF. CDR3 sequence (DNA): TGTGCCAGCAGTCTGGGCCCCTCGGACACCGGGGAGCTGTTTTTT.

This clone was counted a single time. The chain links TRBV7-8 to TRBJ1-2; D remains unclear. Between the trimmed V and J ends, which lost 2 bases and 4 bases, there was a span of 11 bases. This CDR3 is built from 14 residues. In germline, CDR1 is SGHVS, CDR2 FQNEAQ. The CDR3 here is CASSLIGNLYGYTF. As DNA, the CDR3 is TGTGCCAGCAGCTTAATTGGCAATCTCTATGGCTACACCTTC.

V is TRBV30 and J is TRBJ1-3, with D uncertain. Between the trimmed V and J ends, which lost 0 bases and 4 bases, there was a span of 16 bases. The CDR3 totals 16 residues. Germline V gene data show CDR1 as GTSNPN and CDR2 as SVGIG (reference sequence). This CDR3 is CAWSVRGSVRGNTIYF. The DNA of the CDR3 is TGTGCCTGGAGTGTACGGGGTTCGGTGAGGGGAAACACCATATATTTT.

The rearrangement joins TRBV27 to TRBJ2-1; 9 bases line up with TRBD1. The CDR3 loop spans 16 amino acids. Germline values: CDR1 MNHEY, CDR2 SMNVEV (reference sequence). V lost 4 bases and J lost 4; bases outside the gene matches: 8. In DNA form, the CDR3 reads TGTGCCAGCAGTTATTCCGGACAGGGGATTTACAATGAGCAGTTCTTC. This encodes CASSYSGQGIYNEQFF.

V is TRBV10-2 and J is TRBJ1-2, with D tentatively TRBD1 (5 bases). The germline gives CDR1 WSHSY, CDR2 SAAADI. The CDR3 runs 13 residues. V was pared by 3 bases and J by 8 bases, with 13 bases between. For the CDR3, the DNA is TGCGCCAGCAGTGAAACACAGGCCGGAGGCTACACCTTC. Protein sequence: CASSETQAGGYTF.

The chain employs TRBV5-1 and TRBJ2-5; D not resolved. This CDR3 comprises 15 residues. Trimming shortened V by 7 bases and J by 1 base, and 17 bases separated the two germline ends. From germline, CDR1 is SGHRS and CDR2 YFSETQ. The CDR3 loop is CASSFRGSAQETQYF. The CDR3 nucleotides read TGCGCCAGCTCTTTCCGAGGAAGCGCCCAAGAGACCCAGTACTTC.

This chain links TRBV28 with TRBJ1-1; possibly TRBD1 for D (5 bases). CDR3 length equals 15 residues. V was trimmed by 5 bases and J by 0 bases, leaving 13 bases between them. In germline, CDR1 is MDHEN, CDR2 SYDVKM. CDR3 DNA: TGTGCCAGCAGTCCTCGGACACTGTTGAACACTGAAGCTTTCTTT. Its translation is CASSPRTLLNTEAFF. Full variable domain (outside the CDR3, taken from reference TRBV28 and TRBJ1-1): DVKVTQSSRYLVKRTGEKVFLECVQDMDHENMFWYRQDPGLGLRLIYFSYDVKMKEKGDIPEGYSVSREKKERFSLILESASTNQTSMYLCASSPRTLLNTEAFFGQGTRLTVV.

The chain combines TRBV19 with TRBJ2-1; 7 nucleotides match TRBD2. V dropped 7 bases and J dropped 2; count of bases not matched to a gene: 14. Germline lookup yields CDR1 LNHDA and CDR2 SQIVND (reference sequence). The CDR3 contains 17 residues. CDR3 in amino acids: CASTPTARDYPYNEQFF. In nucleotides, the CDR3 is TGTGCCAGTACCCCCACAGCCCGGGACTACCCCTACAATGAGCAGTTCTTC.

The count of this clone is one. V and J are TRBV3-1 (or the pseudogene TRBV3-2) and TRBJ1-1; 8 bases align to TRBD1. The germline CDR1 and CDR2 sequences are LGHDT and YNNKEL (reference sequence). The CDR3 covers 18 residues. V was clipped by 1 base and J by 6 bases; unmatched bases: 16. The CDR3 sequence is CASSQVARDRSLWAEAFF. The DNA for the CDR3 is TGTGCCAGCAGCCAAGTTGCCCGGGACAGGAGTCTTTGGGCTGAAGCTTTCTTT.

This sequence joins TRBV28 and TRBJ1-2, with TRBD1 matching 7 bases. Germline CDR1 reads MDHEN; CDR2 reads SYDVKM. V trimming: 6 bases; J trimming: 3 bases; junction bases outside the gene matches: 1. The CDR3 extends over 12 amino acids. The CDR3 here is CASRGTDYGYTF. For the CDR3, the DNA is TGTGCCAGCAGGGGGACAGACTATGGCTACACCTTC.

The rearrangement joins TRBV4-1 to TRBJ2-3, with TRBD2 matching 7 bases. This CDR3 is 16 amino acids long. Germline V CDR1 and CDR2: MGHRA, YSYEKL. Unmatched junction bases numbered 4, after V lost 0 bases and J lost 1 base. The CDR3 region has the DNA TGCGCCAGCAGCCAAGATCGTCTAGCGGGCACAGATACGCAGTATTTT. It codes for CASSQDRLAGTDTQYF.

The chain employs TRBV3-1 (or the pseudogene TRBV3-2) and TRBJ2-1; D unresolved. V lost 0 bases, J lost 0 bases, and 6 bases lay in between. The CDR3 length is 15 residues. From germline, CDR1 is LGHDT and CDR2 YNNKEL (reference sequence). The CDR3: CASSQDGSSYNEQFF. Written as DNA, the CDR3 is TGTGCCAGCAGCCAAGATGGTAGCTCCTACAATGAGCAGTTCTTC.

This chain links TRBV5-4 with TRBJ2-1; D is possibly TRBD2 (5 bases). V was pared by 4 bases and J by 0 bases, with 11 bases between. Germline lookup yields CDR1 SGHNT and CDR2 YYREEE (reference sequence). This CDR3 is built from 15 residues. Here the CDR3 reads CASSPGGYSYNEQFF. For the CDR3, the DNA is TGTGCCAGCAGCCCCGGCGGGTACTCCTACAATGAGCAGTTCTTC. Full variable domain (remainder filled in from reference TRBV5-4 and TRBJ2-1): ETGVTQSPTHLIKTRGQQVTLRCSSQSGHNTVSWYQQALGQGPQFIFQYYREEENGRGNFPPRFSGLQFPNYSSELNVNALELDDSALYLCASSPGGYSYNEQFFGPGTRLTVL.

The chain couples TRBV4-1 to TRBJ2-1, with a weak D call TRBD2 (6 bases). From germline, CDR1 is MGHRA and CDR2 YSYEKL. V was shortened by 2 bases and J by 4 bases, with 12 bases between the two germline ends. The length of the CDR3 is 15 residues. CDR3 protein: CASSQFSGRYNEQFF. The DNA of the CDR3 is TGCGCCAGCAGCCAATTTAGCGGCCGGTACAATGAGCAGTTCTTC.